The sequence of this TCR beta chain was determined in a study of a mutant IDH1 vaccine in newly diagnosed glioma. Study as a whole: Treated patients had a mean age of 40.4 years and an approximately 62% male, approximately 38% female split. Earlier treatment was radiotherapy, temozolomide, or both, with most getting both. Study outcomes and limitations: Immune responses induced by vaccination arose in about 93% of the patients.

The time point: baseline, week 1 (first vaccination visit). Treatment of the sample: pre-vaccination baseline after standard-of-care therapy. A remark on this clone: No antigen is known for it.

Produced via immunoSEQ multiplex PCR; TCRdb's table is partial and in-frame only. The sample carries around 53,000 clones, approximately 90% recorded once. The sequence was collected from a man aged 35-49 years with glioma. The sequencing here drew on PBMCs, taken from a glioma patient treated with radiotherapy, temozolomide or both.

The CDR3 region has the DNA TGCAGCGTTGAATCTGGCTATGGCTACACCTTC. This translates into CSVESGYGYTF. V and J are TRBV29-1 and TRBJ1-2; D is unclear. This CDR3 spans 11 amino acids. Deletions cut 2 bases from V and 4 bases from J, with 5 bases between. Germline V gene sequence: CDR1 SQVTM, CDR2 ANQGSEA.